This record concerns one T cell receptor (beta chain) sequence. Its antigen specificity is not known. No much larger clonotype is one base removed from it; base qualities were not supplied. RNA was extracted with the RNeasy kit and about 0.5 to 1 ug was reverse transcribed using random hexamers. The immunoSEQ multiplex PCR assay, covering 54 Vbeta and 13 Jbeta segments, was used to amplify TCR beta CDR3 regions. Bias from PCR amplification was corrected by using a synthetic template baseline for primer optimization and for computational correction. Per the original workflow: Reads were assigned to V, D and J genes according to IMGT and analyzed in immunoSEQ Analyzer, with only productive sequences retained. To calculate clonality, Shannon entropy was normalized by log2 of the number of productive unique sequences and then subtracted from one. For each patient and control, public and private clones were evaluated within the 100 most prevalent clones. A clone was defined as Susac-specific if it was absent from the healthy and MS cohorts, from roughly 1,000 published viral clones and from other ImmuneACCESS disease sequences. The raw public data were reprocessed by TCRdb itself: fastp quality trimming at Q25, MiXCR clonotype calling, in-frame beta chains only. CDR3 protein sequences are deduplicated, and each keeps its most common genes and DNA. The V and J calls shown here were made by TCRdb, not taken from the authors' results. The sample table contains some 240,000 distinct CDR3 sequences; only one count was recorded for approximately 95% of them. The biggest ten clones account for about 0.094% of the sample.

The germline V gene provides CDR1 MDHEN and CDR2 SYDVKM. V is clipped by 4 bases and J by 10 bases, and the sequence between their germline boundaries is 16 bases long. Including cysteine and phenylalanine, the CDR3 has 13 amino acids. Only CDR3 DNA remains: 39 bases, in frame from the first base. Peripheral blood CD8+ and CD4+ T cells from healthy donors, Susac syndrome patients and multiple sclerosis patients were profiled by high-throughput TCR beta sequencing. The Susac syndrome patients fulfilled recently defined diagnostic criteria for definite or probable disease. Bulk CD8+ and CD4+ T cells were purified by magnetic negative isolation, while CD8+ TEMRA cells were enriched using FACS. Blood was drawn into EDTA tubes, processed within 24 hours, and PBMCs were isolated by density gradient centrifugation. PBMCs intended for TCR sequencing were cryopreserved in liquid nitrogen and thawed later in a water bath at 37 degrees C. A purity of at least 90% was achieved for sorted or isolated CD4+, CD8+ and CD8+ TEMRA cells.

This sample was taken from a study of CD8 T cells in Susac syndrome (dated by TCRdb to between 2017 and 2020). For context, the study as a whole: Among the sequenced Susac syndrome patients, more than five had clinically active disease and about 8 were in clinical remission. At the time of blood withdrawal, Susac syndrome patients were either therapy-naive, taking corticosteroids (with some also receiving IVIg), or on IVIg alone. Whether CD8+ T cell activation and differentiation in Susac syndrome was antigen driven was tested using repertoire sequencing.

On the study overall, not on this receptor specifically: In the CD4+ T cell repertoire of Susac syndrome patients, clonal expansion was not detected. The TCR sequencing and HLA analysis was acknowledged to have included a relatively small number of individuals.

The sequencing sample was made of CD4+ T cells from PBMCs. This TCR was sampled from a human donor with Susac syndrome. The chain was built from TRBV28 and TRBJ2-5; TRBD2 is possibly the D segment (5 matching bases). The CDR3 has the sequence CASSSPNSRVQYF. The DNA sequence is as follows: TGTGCCAGCAGTTCACCCAATTCGAGGGTCCAGTACTTC.